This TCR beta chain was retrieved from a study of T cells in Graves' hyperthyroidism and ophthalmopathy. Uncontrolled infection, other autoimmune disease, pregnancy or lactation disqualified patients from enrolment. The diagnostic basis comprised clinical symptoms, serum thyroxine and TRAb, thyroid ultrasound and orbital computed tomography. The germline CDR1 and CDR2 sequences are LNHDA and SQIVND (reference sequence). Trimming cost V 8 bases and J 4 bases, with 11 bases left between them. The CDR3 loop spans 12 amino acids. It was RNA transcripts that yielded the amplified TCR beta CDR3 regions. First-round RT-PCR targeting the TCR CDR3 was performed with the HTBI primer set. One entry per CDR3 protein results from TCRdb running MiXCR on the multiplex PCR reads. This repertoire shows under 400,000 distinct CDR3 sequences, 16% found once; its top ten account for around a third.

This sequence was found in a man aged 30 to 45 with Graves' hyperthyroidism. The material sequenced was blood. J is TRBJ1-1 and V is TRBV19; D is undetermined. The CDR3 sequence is CASANEGTEAFF. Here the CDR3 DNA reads TGTGCCAGTGCAAATGAGGGCACTGAAGCTTTCTTT.